This T cell receptor beta chain came from a study of tumor and adjacent non-tumor tissue in lung cancer. Three rounds of nested PCR, following a modified ARM-PCR protocol, produced the TCRbeta library. One entry per CDR3 protein, called by TCRdb with MiXCR from the multiplex PCR reads. The data contain approximately 53,000 distinct CDR3 sequences, about 79% of them singletons. The template was RNA from unsorted bulk tissue. The normal lung tissue was taken more than 3 cm from the tumor edge. Between August and November 2014, newly diagnosed, chemotherapy-naive lung cancer patients underwent thoracic surgery in China. This clonotype occurred a few times. The antigen remains unidentified. Trimming removed 4 bases at V and 7 bases at J, with 19 bases between. Germline V gives CDR1 SQVTM, CDR2 ANQGSEA. The CDR3 extends over 14 amino acids. Study-level findings and limits: Normal lung showed higher cumulative top 100 clone frequency than tumor.

This receptor was taken from an older woman with non-small cell lung cancer. V is TRBV29-1 and J is TRBJ1-1; perhaps TRBD1 as D (6 bases). The sample consisted of distant non-tumor lung tissue. The CDR3 nucleotides are TGCAGCGTTGGTGCCGATGTGACAGGATTTGAAGCTTTCTTT. It translates to CSVGADVTGFEAFF.